These 18 T cell receptor beta chains came from one sample sequenced in a study of T cell repertoires in cytomegalovirus infection. No antigens are known for them. From the reads, TCRdb called clonotypes with MiXCR, one entry per CDR3 protein. The sample lists about 60,000 distinct CDR3 sequences, roughly 21% occurring once. The sample was CD8+ T cells from cultured PBMCs, taken from culture after CMV antigen stimulation. Every receptor here comes from a human donor in good health (CMV status not recorded). Some clones in this sample may be carry-over from other donors' samples.

This clonotype has more than one count but fewer than ten. V and J are TRBV19 and TRBJ2-1, with D perhaps given as TRBD1 or TRBD2 (6 bases each). The CDR3 runs 15 residues. CDR1 and CDR2 (germline): LNHDA, SQIVND (reference sequence). V lost 4 bases and J 8 bases, leaving 18 bases between the germline ends. For the CDR3, the DNA is TGTGCCAGTAGTACGCTCCCACTTAGGGGGGATGAGCAGTTCTTC. This gives the protein CASSTLPLRGDEQFF.

The chain has TRBV7-9 and TRBJ2-1; the match to TRBD2 covers 13 bases. The CDR3 loop spans 15 amino acids. Trimming cost V 4 bases and J 8 bases; bases outside gene matches: 5. Germline CDR1 SEHNR, CDR2 FQNEAQ (reference sequence). The CDR3 DNA sequence: TGTGCCAGCAGCTCTACTAGCGGGGGGGCGGATGAGCAGTTCTTC. Protein product: CASSSTSGGADEQFF.

J is TRBJ1-5 and V is TRBV5-1, with 7 bases fitting TRBD1. The CDR3 length is 16 residues. The J segment lost 1 base and the V segment lost 0 bases, leaving 4 bases of the junction unmatched. CDR1 and CDR2 (germline): SGHRS, YFSETQ. The CDR3 sequence: CASSLEGAGSNQPQHF. The DNA for the CDR3 is TGCGCCAGCAGCTTGGAGGGGGCAGGGAGCAATCAGCCCCAGCATTTT.

This clonotype was seen only a few times. The V call is TRBV27, the J call TRBJ1-2; D remains ambiguous. Germline V gene data show CDR1 as MNHEY and CDR2 as SMNVEV (reference sequence). V was trimmed by 7 bases and J by 8 bases, leaving 17 bases between them. The CDR3 totals 13 residues. CDR3 coding DNA: TGTGCCAGCACCTCAACGAGGAGTTACGGCTACACCTTC. The encoded protein is CASTSTRSYGYTF.

The chain joins TRBV7-2 to TRBJ1-6, with TRBD1 matching 9 bases. Germline trimming cut 4 bases from V and 7 bases from J; bases unmatched to any gene: 8. CDR1 SGHTA and CDR2 FQGNSA come from the germline V gene. There are 16 residues in the CDR3. CDR3 sequence reads: CASSSRDREANSPLHF. CDR3 sequence (DNA): TGTGCCAGCAGCTCCCGGGACAGGGAAGCGAATTCACCCCTCCACTTT.

This clonotype was detected a few times. This chain links TRBV7-2 with TRBJ1-5, with 8 bases lining up with TRBD1. V dropped 5 bases and J dropped 5; count of bases not matched to a gene: 2. The CDR3 totals 13 residues. The germline V gene encodes CDR1 SGHTA and CDR2 FQGNSA. CDR3 amino acids: CASSQGAHQPQHF. CDR3 nucleotides: TGTGCCAGCAGCCAGGGGGCCCATCAGCCCCAGCATTTT. Combining the CDR3 with reference TRBV7-2 and TRBJ1-5 gives the whole variable domain GAGVSQSPSNKVTEKGKDVELRCDPISGHTALYWYRQSLGQGLEFLIYFQGNSAPDKSGLPSDRFSAERTGGSVSTLTIQRTQQEDSAVYLCASSQGAHQPQHFGDGTRLSIL.

The chain joins TRBV7-9 to TRBJ2-5; 8 bases are a match to TRBD2. Germline V CDR1 and CDR2: SEHNR, FQNEAQ (reference sequence). The junction had 7 bases not matched to a gene; V was cut back by 0 bases and J by 4 bases. The CDR3 is made up of 16 amino acids. Here the CDR3 DNA reads TGTGCCAGCAGCTTAGCGAGCGGGGGTGTTGGAGAGACCCAGTACTTC. Translated: CASSLASGGVGETQYF. The full variable domain, its missing parts supplied by reference TRBV7-9 and TRBJ2-5, is DTGVSQNPRHKITKRGQNVTFRCDPISEHNRLYWYRQTLGQGPEFLTYFQNEAQLEKSRLLSDRFSAERPKGSFSTLEIQRTEQGDSAMYLCASSLASGGVGETQYFGPGTRLLVL.

This clonotype has a handful of counts. The chain combines TRBV4-1 with TRBJ2-7; D could derive from TRBD1 or TRBD2 (5 bases each). CDR1 is MGHRA and CDR2 is YSYEKL in the germline V gene. V dropped 3 bases and J dropped 1 base, with 13 bases sitting between them. The CDR3 consists of 15 residues. The CDR3 spells CASSQMGERSYEQYF. The CDR3 bases are TGCGCCAGCAGCCAGATGGGGGAACGATCCTACGAGCAGTACTTC.

The sample holds a few counts of this clonotype. The chain recombines TRBV27 with TRBJ2-2; D call uncertain. Trimming took off 0 bases at V and 2 bases at J, with 10 bases between the two ends. The CDR3 loop spans 16 amino acids. Germline V gene data show CDR1 as MNHEY and CDR2 as SMNVEV (reference sequence). The CDR3 here is CASSLSLIANTGELFF. CDR3 in DNA: TGTGCCAGCAGTTTATCCCTGATCGCTAACACCGGGGAGCTGTTTTTT.

V and J are TRBV7-2 and TRBJ2-5; D is ambiguous. There are 14 residues in the CDR3. V lost 1 base and J 4 bases, leaving 10 bases between the germline ends. Germline CDR1 is SGHTA and CDR2 is FQGNSA. The CDR3 here is CASSLGNRPETQYF. In DNA form, the CDR3 reads TGTGCCAGCAGCTTAGGGAACCGCCCAGAGACCCAGTACTTC.

A few counts support this clonotype. The rearrangement links TRBV4-1 to TRBJ2-7; no firm D call. Trimming stripped 5 bases from V and 0 bases from J, with 5 bases between. This CDR3 is built from 12 residues. Germline CDR1 MGHRA, CDR2 YSYEKL. This CDR3 reads CASSTFSYEQYF. In DNA form, the CDR3 reads TGCGCCAGCAGCACCTTCTCCTACGAGCAGTACTTC.

This chain uses TRBV7-2 with TRBJ1-4; D is possibly TRBD1 (5 bases). Per germline, CDR1 SGHTA and CDR2 FQGNSA. The CDR3 totals 14 residues. V dropped 1 base and J dropped 5 bases, with 8 bases sitting between them. In nucleotides, the CDR3 is TGTGCCAGCAGCTTAGACAGGTTAAATGAAAAACTGTTTTTT. It is translated as CASSLDRLNEKLFF. Looking up the rest from reference TRBV7-2 and TRBJ1-4 gives the full variable domain: GAGVSQSPSNKVTEKGKDVELRCDPISGHTALYWYRQSLGQGLEFLIYFQGNSAPDKSGLPSDRFSAERTGGSVSTLTIQRTQQEDSAVYLCASSLDRLNEKLFFGSGTQLSVL.

The genes are TRBV6-5 and TRBJ2-7; D uncertain. Trimming removed 5 bases at V and 0 bases at J, with 17 bases between. Germline V gene sequence: CDR1 MNHEY, CDR2 SVGAGI. The CDR3 runs to 16 residues. Written as DNA, the CDR3 is TGTGCCAGCAGTGAACAATGGCAGCTTAACTCCTACGAGCAGTACTTC. It yields the protein CASSEQWQLNSYEQYF.

This clonotype was counted only a few times. In DNA form, the CDR3 reads TGTGCCAGCAGACAGGAGGCTTCAACTAATGAAAAACTGTTTTTT. Its translation: CASRQEASTNEKLFF. The chain employs TRBV7-9 and TRBJ1-4; weak D call: TRBD1 (5 bases). The CDR3 has 15 amino acids. CDR1 is SEHNR, CDR2 FQNEAQ, per germline (reference sequence). The V and J ends lost 6 bases and 0 bases respectively, with 11 bases between them.

This clonotype has a count of ten or more. The chain joins TRBV7-9 to TRBJ2-2; tentative D call: TRBD2 (6 bases). V lost 8 bases and J lost 3, with 13 bases in between. CDR1 is SEHNR and CDR2 is FQNEAQ in the germline V gene (reference sequence). The CDR3 extends over 14 amino acids. The chain's CDR3 is CASWDSGYTGELFF. The CDR3 region has the DNA TGTGCCAGCTGGGATAGCGGATACACCGGGGAGCTGTTTTTT.

This clonotype was picked up a small number of times. The rearrangement joins TRBV12-3 or TRBV12-4 to TRBJ1-1, with D perhaps TRBD1 (6 bases). Trimming pared 5 bases from V and 4 bases from J, leaving 14 bases between. The CDR3 loop spans 14 amino acids. The CDR3 loop reads CASSPPGARTEAFF. The CDR3 DNA is TGTGCCAGCAGTCCTCCGGGGGCGCGCACTGAAGCTTTCTTT.

The chain joins TRBV7-8 to TRBJ2-3; D gene unclear. Trimming took off 5 bases at V and 6 bases at J, with 9 bases between the two ends. Germline lookup yields CDR1 SGHVS and CDR2 FQNEAQ. The length of the CDR3 is 12 residues. The CDR3 sequence: CASSQVFDTQYF. As DNA, the CDR3 is TGTGCCAGCAGCCAAGTGTTCGATACGCAGTATTTT.

This chain joins TRBV6-5 and TRBJ2-2; 8 bases align to TRBD1. V shed 2 bases, J shed 4 bases, and the junction held 3 bases outside the gene matches. Germline V gene lookup returns CDR1 MNHEY and CDR2 SVGAGI. This CDR3 spans 15 amino acids. CDR3 sequence reads: CASSYGQGATGELFF. DNA of the CDR3: TGTGCCAGCAGTTACGGGCAGGGGGCCACCGGGGAGCTGTTTTTT.